This T cell receptor beta chain was observed in a study of T-cell memory formation after mild COVID-19. 5'RACE with constant-segment primers yielded barcoded, UMI-tagged TCR alpha and TCR beta cDNA libraries. From the 5' RACE reads, TCRdb called clonotypes with MiXCR, one entry per CDR3 protein. This table has 350,000 or so distinct CDR3 sequences, over 10% appearing once. In its sample, this clonotype is medium-sized. CDR1 and CDR2 from the germline V gene are WSHSY and SAAADI. Losses at the gene ends were 8 bases for V and 0 bases for J; bases not matched to a gene: 21. The CDR3 length is 20 residues.

The chain has TRBV10-2 and TRBJ2-3; 9 positions agree with TRBD1. The sequenced sample consisted of PBMCs or a T cell subset sorted from them (not recorded which). This receptor was obtained from a man between 18 and 35 years old who had mild COVID-19 (a few samples of this study predate the infection). Cell type and time point are not known. CDR3 DNA: TGCGCCAGCCCACGCTTTAAACCGGGACAGGGAGTAGTCAGCACAGATACGCAGTATTTT. This gives the protein CASPRFKPGQGVVSTDTQYF.